This TCR beta chain was captured by sequencing in a study of blood T cell repertoires in COVID-19. Here immunoSEQ multiplex PCR was the method, and the copy in TCRdb shows in-frame clones only, minus some. The data contain about 160,000 clones, just under 80% of them seen just once; the ten biggest clones take up more than 11%. The sequencing sample was made of peripheral blood. This receptor was obtained from a woman of 80 years or more with acute or convalescent COVID-19.

The DNA for the CDR3 is TGTGCCAGCTCCCCCCGGACAGGGGACGGCTACACCTTC. Its protein product is CASSPRTGDGYTF. The chain joins TRBV18 to TRBJ1-2; 9 nucleotides align to TRBD1. The junction had 7 bases not matched to a gene; V was cut back by 6 bases and J by 8 bases. The germline gives CDR1 KGHSH, CDR2 LQKENI. This CDR3 comprises 13 residues.